The 14 T cell receptor beta chains below were found in one sample sequenced in a study of regulatory and conventional T cells in RAG deficiency. Conventional CD4+ T cells were sorted from blood as CD25-low CD127-high cells. Clones were sequenced by immunoSEQ multiplex PCR, and TCRdb holds only the in-frame ones, with some missing. The sample includes around 29,000 clones, roughly 96% of them seen just once. These same data were also listed under a study on regulatory T cells. Turning to that study: Primers: 52 TRBV forward and 13 TRBJ reverse.

The sequencing sample was made of CD25- CD4+ T cells sorted from blood. All receptors come from a human donor in good health.

CDR3 loop: CASRVAGRPDTQYF. CDR3 bases: TGCGCCAGCAGGGTAGCGGGGAGGCCAGATACGCAGTATTTT. The chain has TRBV5-1 and TRBJ2-3; the match to TRBD2 covers 8 bases. CDR1 SGHRS and CDR2 YFSETQ come from the germline V gene. This CDR3 spans 14 amino acids. V shed 5 bases, J shed 4 bases, and the junction held 6 bases outside the gene matches.

The V call is TRBV2, the J call TRBJ1-5; 8 bases agree with TRBD1. This CDR3 contains 15 residues. Germline V gives CDR1 SNHLY, CDR2 FYNNEI. The junction had 9 bases not matched to a gene; V was cut back by 5 bases and J by 6 bases. CDR3 sequence: CASSSRRGLGQPQHF. In DNA form, the CDR3 reads TGTGCCAGCAGTTCTCGCAGGGGGCTCGGTCAGCCCCAGCATTTT.

V gene TRBV5-1 combines with J gene TRBJ1-2; D remains ambiguous. Per germline, CDR1 SGHRS and CDR2 YFSETQ. The CDR3 contains 14 residues. V gave up 3 bases and J gave up 6 bases, with 15 bases separating them. This CDR3 is CASSSEEGRDGYTF. CDR3 in DNA: TGCGCCAGCAGCTCGGAAGAAGGGAGGGATGGCTACACCTTC.

The chain carries TRBV6-5 and TRBJ2-2, with TRBD1 identical over 11 bases. Trimming at V came to 4 bases and at J to 4 bases, leaving 2 bases not matched to a gene. CDR1 and CDR2 from the germline V gene are MNHEY and SVGAGI. The CDR3 loop spans 15 amino acids. CDR3: CASSWTGGSTGELFF. In DNA form, the CDR3 reads TGTGCCAGCAGTTGGACAGGGGGCAGCACCGGGGAGCTGTTTTTT.

The chain has TRBV25-1 and TRBJ1-1; the D gene is possibly TRBD1 (5 bases). The CDR3 length is 15 residues. Trimming took off 1 base at V and 1 base at J, with 10 bases between the two ends. Looked up from germline, CDR1 is MGHDK and CDR2 is SYGVNS. In nucleotides, the CDR3 is TGTGCCAGCAGTGAATGGGGGAGGGGGAACACTGAAGCTTTCTTT. Amino acids: CASSEWGRGNTEAFF.

J is TRBJ2-4 and V is TRBV29-1; 13 positions agree with TRBD2. The V segment lost 4 bases and the J segment 0 bases; nucleotides outside the gene matches: 9. The germline CDR1 and CDR2 sequences are SQVTM and ANQGSEA. The CDR3 contains 18 residues. The CDR3 region is CSVVSGTSGVLAKNIQYF. The CDR3 DNA sequence: TGCAGCGTTGTTTCCGGGACTAGCGGGGTTCTAGCCAAAAACATTCAGTACTTC.

CDR3 in amino acids: CASRLHGYEQYF. DNA for the CDR3: TGTGCCAGCAGATTACATGGCTACGAGCAGTACTTC. J is TRBJ2-7 and V is TRBV2; D is unclear. V gave up 6 bases and J gave up 3 bases, with 9 bases separating them. Germline V gives CDR1 SNHLY, CDR2 FYNNEI. This CDR3 has 12 residues.

This chain connects TRBV27 to TRBJ2-1; 13 positions agree with TRBD2. This CDR3 comprises 16 residues. Germline V CDR1 and CDR2: MNHEY, SMNVEV (reference sequence). The V and J ends lost 5 bases and 9 bases, in that order; junction bases with no gene match: 10. This CDR3 reads CASSAFSGTSGAEQFF. CDR3 bases: TGTGCCAGCAGTGCATTCTCCGGGACTAGCGGGGCTGAGCAGTTCTTC.

The J gene is TRBJ1-2, the V gene TRBV11-1, with a tentative D call TRBD1 (5 bases). The CDR3 is made up of 14 amino acids. The germline CDR1 and CDR2 sequences are SGHAT and FQDESV (reference sequence). Trimming took off 7 bases at V and 4 bases at J, with 16 bases between the two ends. DNA of the CDR3: TGTGCCAGCACCCCAACCCAGGGAAGCTATGGCTACACCTTC. As protein: CASTPTQGSYGYTF.

The gene calls are TRBV5-1 and TRBJ2-5; possibly TRBD2 for D (5 bases). The length of the CDR3 is 18 residues. Germline loops: CDR1 SGHRS, CDR2 YFSETQ. Trimming stripped 0 bases from V and 3 bases from J, with 21 bases between. CDR3 residues: CASSLVSSRALGEETQYF. In DNA, the CDR3 is TGCGCCAGCAGCTTGGTATCTAGCCGCGCCCTTGGGGAAGAGACCCAGTACTTC.

The chain carries TRBV9 and TRBJ1-2, with 10 bases fitting TRBD1. This CDR3 has 15 residues. Per the germline V gene, CDR1 is SGDLS and CDR2 is YYNGEE. V trimming: 3 bases; J trimming: 4 bases; junction bases outside the gene matches: 6. CDR3 DNA sequence: TGTGCCAGCAGCGGAGGACAGGGGGTTGGCTATGGCTACACCTTC. Translated, it gives CASSGGQGVGYGYTF.

The chain uses TRBV5-1 and TRBJ2-5, with TRBD2 matching 10 bases. The CDR3 sequence is 15 residues long. The germline V gene encodes CDR1 SGHRS and CDR2 YFSETQ. The V gene end was trimmed by 0 bases and the J gene end by 5 bases; junction bases not matched to a gene: 4. This CDR3 reads CASSLGLAGVETQYF. The DNA for the CDR3 is TGCGCCAGCAGCTTGGGGCTAGCGGGGGTGGAGACCCAGTACTTC.

The chain has TRBV9 and TRBJ1-5; 11 nucleotides line up with TRBD1. The CDR3 contains 14 residues. CDR1 and CDR2 (germline): SGDLS, YYNGEE. V dropped 4 bases and J dropped 5; count of bases not matched to a gene: 2. For the CDR3, the DNA is TGTGCCAGCAGCCAGGGACAGGGGGATCAGCCCCAGCATTTT. Translation gives CASSQGQGDQPQHF. Based on the CDR3 plus reference TRBV9 and TRBJ1-5, the full variable domain is DSGVTQTPKHLITATGQRVTLRCSPRSGDLSVYWYQQSLDQGLQFLIQYYNGEERAKGNILERFSAQQFPDLHSELNLSSLELGDSALYFCASSQGQGDQPQHFGDGTRLSIL.

This chain links TRBV5-1 with TRBJ1-4; D is possibly TRBD1 (6 bases). The germline CDR1 and CDR2 sequences are SGHRS and YFSETQ. V dropped 4 bases and J dropped 4 bases, with 11 bases sitting between them. CDR3 length: 14 residues. The CDR3 sequence: CASSADSLNEKLFF. The CDR3 DNA reads as TGCGCCAGCAGCGCGGACAGCCTTAATGAAAAACTGTTTTTT.